This T cell receptor (beta chain) was captured by sequencing in a study of shared clonotypes between healthy human individuals. The team ran DNA from unsorted PBMCs on ten immunoSEQ deep assay plates for sequencing. The protocol was immunoSEQ multiplex PCR, while the TCRdb copy is restricted to in-frame clones and leaves out a portion. Among 490,000 or so clones listed, roughly four fifths were seen once. All participating donors were Caucasian adults from Nashville, Tennessee. After removal of 7 bases from V and 1 base from J, the junction contained 18 bases not matched to a gene. The CDR3 is made up of 19 amino acids. CDR1 is LGHNT and CDR2 is FRNRAP in the germline V gene. As to this clone: No antigen is known for it.

General study points: Sequencing depth was predicted to influence how clonotypes are shared among donors.

Sequencing was performed on PBMCs. The chain recombines TRBV12-5 with TRBJ1-1; 10 nucleotides line up with TRBD1. The TCR was taken from a woman between 40 and 50 years old in good health. Some clones in this sample may be carry-over from other donors' samples. The CDR3 loop is CASATRRGTGELKNTEAFF. CDR3 DNA sequence: TGTGCTAGTGCCACCCGCCGCGGGACAGGGGAACTCAAGAACACTGAAGCTTTCTTT. The variable domain in full, completed from reference TRBV12-5 and TRBJ1-1, reads DARVTQTPRHKVTEMGQEVTMRCQPILGHNTVFWYRQTMMQGLELLAYFRNRAPLDDSGMPKDRFSAEMPDATLATLKIQPSEPRDSAVYFCASATRRGTGELKNTEAFFGQGTRLTVV.